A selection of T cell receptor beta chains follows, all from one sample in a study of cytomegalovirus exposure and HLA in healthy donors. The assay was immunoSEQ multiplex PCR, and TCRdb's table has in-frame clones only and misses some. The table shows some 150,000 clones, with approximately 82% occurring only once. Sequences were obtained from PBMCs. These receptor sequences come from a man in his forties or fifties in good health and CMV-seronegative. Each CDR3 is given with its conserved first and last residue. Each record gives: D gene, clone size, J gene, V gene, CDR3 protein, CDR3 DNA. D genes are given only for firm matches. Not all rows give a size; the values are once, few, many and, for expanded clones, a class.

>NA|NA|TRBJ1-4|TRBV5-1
CASSFAPGEEKLFF
TGCGCCAGCAGCTTCGCACCTGGAGAAGAAAAACTGTTTTTT
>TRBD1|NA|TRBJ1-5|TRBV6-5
CASRKTGGHNQPQHF
TGTGCCAGCAGAAAGACAGGGGGCCATAATCAGCCCCAGCATTTT
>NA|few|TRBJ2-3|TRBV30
CAWSVSITDTQYF
TGTGCCTGGAGTGTATCTATCACAGATACGCAGTATTTT
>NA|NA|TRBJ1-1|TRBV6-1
CASSDRTGQNTEAFF
TGTGCCAGCAGTGACCGTACGGGACAGAACACTGAAGCTTTCTTT
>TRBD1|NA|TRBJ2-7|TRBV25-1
CASSFRDRGRGEQYF
TGTGCCAGCAGTTTCCGGGACAGGGGGCGCGGGGAGCAGTACTTC
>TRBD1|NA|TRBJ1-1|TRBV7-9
CASSLALGQGFEAFF
TGTGCCAGCAGCTTAGCGTTGGGACAGGGCTTTGAAGCTTTCTTT
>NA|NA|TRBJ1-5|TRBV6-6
CASRPLRQSQHF
TGTGCCAGCAGACCCCTCCGTCAGTCCCAGCATTTT
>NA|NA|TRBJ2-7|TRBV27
CASSLGPGINYEQYF
TGTGCCAGCAGTTTAGGCCCAGGCATTAACTACGAGCAGTACTTC
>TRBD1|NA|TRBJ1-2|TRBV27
CASRQGTGHGYTF
TGTGCCAGCAGGCAGGGGACAGGCCATGGCTACACCTTC
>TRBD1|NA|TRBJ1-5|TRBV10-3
CATLQGEHSNQPQHF
TGTGCCACCCTACAGGGGGAACATAGCAATCAGCCCCAGCATTTT
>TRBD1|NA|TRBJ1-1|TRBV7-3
CASSFDRGSTEAFF
TGTGCCAGCAGCTTCGACAGGGGATCCACTGAAGCTTTCTTT
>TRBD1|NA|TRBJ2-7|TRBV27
CASSWGQGSYEQYF
TGTGCCAGCAGTTGGGGACAGGGTTCCTACGAGCAGTACTTC
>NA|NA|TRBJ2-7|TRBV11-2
CASSFTGGTNEQYF
TGTGCCAGCAGCTTCACAGGGGGGACTAACGAGCAGTACTTC
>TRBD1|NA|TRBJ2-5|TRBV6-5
CASSGGQGARETQYF
TGTGCCAGCAGTGGCGGACAGGGGGCTCGGGAGACCCAGTACTTC
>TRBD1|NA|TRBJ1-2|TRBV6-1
CASNPGQAYYGYTF
TGTGCCAGCAATCCGGGACAGGCTTACTATGGCTACACCTTC
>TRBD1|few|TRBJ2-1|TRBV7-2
CASSSGTDSYNEQFF
TGTGCCAGCAGTTCCGGGACAGACTCCTACAATGAGCAGTTCTTC
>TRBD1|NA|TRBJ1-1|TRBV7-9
CASQAGTGLFAAASEAFF
TGTGCCAGCCAAGCCGGGACAGGGTTATTTGCTGCTGCGAGTGAAGCTTTCTTT
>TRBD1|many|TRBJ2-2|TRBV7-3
CASSLQGQGELFF
TGTGCCAGCAGCTTACAGGGACAGGGGGAGCTGTTTTTT
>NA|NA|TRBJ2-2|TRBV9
CASSHNLGGGANTGELFF
TGTGCCAGCAGCCACAACCTTGGAGGGGGGGCGAACACCGGGGAGCTGTTTTTT
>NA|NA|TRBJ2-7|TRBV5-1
CASSLGRGKSYEQYF
TGCGCCAGCAGCTTGGGGAGAGGAAAGTCCTACGAGCAGTACTTC